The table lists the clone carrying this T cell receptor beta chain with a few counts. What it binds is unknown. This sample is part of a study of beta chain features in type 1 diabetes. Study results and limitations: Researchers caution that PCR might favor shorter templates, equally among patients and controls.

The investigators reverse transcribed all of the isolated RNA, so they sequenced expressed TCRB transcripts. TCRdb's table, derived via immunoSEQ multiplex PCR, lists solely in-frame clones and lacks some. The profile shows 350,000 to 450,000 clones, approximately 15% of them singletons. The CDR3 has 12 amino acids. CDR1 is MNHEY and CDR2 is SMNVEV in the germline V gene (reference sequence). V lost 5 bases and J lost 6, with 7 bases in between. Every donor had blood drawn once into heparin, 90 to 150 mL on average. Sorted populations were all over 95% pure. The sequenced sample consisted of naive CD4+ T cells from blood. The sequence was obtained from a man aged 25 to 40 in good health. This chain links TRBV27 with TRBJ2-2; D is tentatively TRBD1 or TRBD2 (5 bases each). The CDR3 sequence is CASSRGPGELFF. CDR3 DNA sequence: TGTGCCAGCAGTAGGGGACCCGGGGAGCTGTTTTTT.